The clone carrying this TCR beta chain was detected only a few times. The sample originates from a study of blood T cell repertoires in COVID-19. Per the authors' pipeline: Scientists estimated how many nucleated cells there were by amplifying reference gene primers. This table comes from immunoSEQ multiplex PCR, and its TCRdb copy is limited to in-frame clones, with some not included. V and J calls and clone size are those listed in that table; D and trimming were worked out from the DNA. The repertoire holds roughly 150,000 clones, with approximately 89% as singletons. CDR3 length: 15 amino acids. CDR1 is SGDLS and CDR2 is YYNGEE in the germline V gene. The V gene end was trimmed by 4 bases and the J gene end by 4 bases; junction bases not matched to a gene: 7.

The sample consisted of peripheral blood. This sequence originates from a human donor in a cohort sampled during active COVID-19. The chain joins TRBV9 to TRBJ2-5; 10 bases fit TRBD1. In DNA, the CDR3 is TGTGCCAGCAGCATAGGGACAGGGGTCGGAGAGACCCAGTACTTC. The encoded protein is CASSIGTGVGETQYF. The full variable domain, completed using reference TRBV9 and TRBJ2-5, is DSGVTQTPKHLITATGQRVTLRCSPRSGDLSVYWYQQSLDQGLQFLIQYYNGEERAKGNILERFSAQQFPDLHSELNLSSLELGDSALYFCASSIGTGVGETQYFGPGTRLLVL.